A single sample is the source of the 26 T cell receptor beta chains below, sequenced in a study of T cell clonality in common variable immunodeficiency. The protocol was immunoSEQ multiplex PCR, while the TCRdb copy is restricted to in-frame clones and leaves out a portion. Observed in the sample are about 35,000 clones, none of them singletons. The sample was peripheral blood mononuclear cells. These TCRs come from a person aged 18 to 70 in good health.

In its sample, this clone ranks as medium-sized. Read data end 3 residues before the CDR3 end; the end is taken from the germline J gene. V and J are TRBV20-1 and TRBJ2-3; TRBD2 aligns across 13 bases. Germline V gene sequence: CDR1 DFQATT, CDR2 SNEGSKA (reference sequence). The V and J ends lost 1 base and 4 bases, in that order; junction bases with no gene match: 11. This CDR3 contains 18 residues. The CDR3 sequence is CSARGTSGSNPLPDTQYF. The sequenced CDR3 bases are TGCAGTGCTAGAGGGACTAGCGGGAGTAACCCCCTCCCAGATACG.

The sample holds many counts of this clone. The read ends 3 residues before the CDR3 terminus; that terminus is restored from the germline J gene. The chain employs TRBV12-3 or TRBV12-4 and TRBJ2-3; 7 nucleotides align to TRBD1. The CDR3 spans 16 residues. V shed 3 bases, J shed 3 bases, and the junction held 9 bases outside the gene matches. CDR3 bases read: TGTGCCAGCAGTTTGCTACGACAGGGAAGGACAGATACG. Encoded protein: CASSLLRQGRTDT. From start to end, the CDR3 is CASSLLRQGRTDTQYF.

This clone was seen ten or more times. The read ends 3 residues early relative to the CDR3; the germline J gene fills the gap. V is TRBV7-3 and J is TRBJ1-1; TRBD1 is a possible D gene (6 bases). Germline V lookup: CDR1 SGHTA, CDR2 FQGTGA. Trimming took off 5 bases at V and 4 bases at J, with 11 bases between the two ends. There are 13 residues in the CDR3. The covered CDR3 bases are TGTGCCAGCAGCACACAGGGAGGCACTGAA. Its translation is CASSTQGGTE. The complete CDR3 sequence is CASSTQGGTEAFF.

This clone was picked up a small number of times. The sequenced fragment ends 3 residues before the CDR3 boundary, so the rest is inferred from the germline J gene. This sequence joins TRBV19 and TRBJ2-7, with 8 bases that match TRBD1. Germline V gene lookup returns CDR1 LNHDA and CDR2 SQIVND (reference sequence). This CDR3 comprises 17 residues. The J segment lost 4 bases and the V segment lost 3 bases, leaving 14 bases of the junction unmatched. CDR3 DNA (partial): TGTGCCAGTAGTATCGTCCCAACGACAGGGGCGAAGTACGAG. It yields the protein CASSIVPTTGAKYE. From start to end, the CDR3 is CASSIVPTTGAKYEQYF.

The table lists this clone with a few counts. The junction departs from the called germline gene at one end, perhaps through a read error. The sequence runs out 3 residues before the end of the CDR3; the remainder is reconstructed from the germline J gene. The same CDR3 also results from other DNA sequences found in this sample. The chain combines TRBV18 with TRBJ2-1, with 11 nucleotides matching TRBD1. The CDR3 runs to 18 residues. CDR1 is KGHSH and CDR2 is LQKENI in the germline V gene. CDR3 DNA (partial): TGCGCCAGCTCACCGGGACAGGGGGGCAAGAGAGGTGTCGATGAG. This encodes CASSPGQGGKRGVDE. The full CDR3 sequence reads CASSPGQGGKRGVDEQFF. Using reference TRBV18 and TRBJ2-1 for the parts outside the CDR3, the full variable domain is NAGVMQNPRHLVRRRGQEARLRCSPMKGHSHVYWYRQLPEEGLKFMVYLQKENIIDESGMPKERFSAEFPKEGPSILRIQQVVRGDSAAYFCASSPGQGGKRGVDEQFFGPGTRLTVL.

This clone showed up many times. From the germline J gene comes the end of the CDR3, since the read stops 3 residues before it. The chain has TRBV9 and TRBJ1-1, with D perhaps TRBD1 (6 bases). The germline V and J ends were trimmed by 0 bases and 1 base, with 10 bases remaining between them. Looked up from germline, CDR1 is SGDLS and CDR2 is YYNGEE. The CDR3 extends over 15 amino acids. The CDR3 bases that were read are TGTGCCAGCAGCGTAGAAGGACAGCCGAACACTGAA. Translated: CASSVEGQPNTE. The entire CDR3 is CASSVEGQPNTEAFF.

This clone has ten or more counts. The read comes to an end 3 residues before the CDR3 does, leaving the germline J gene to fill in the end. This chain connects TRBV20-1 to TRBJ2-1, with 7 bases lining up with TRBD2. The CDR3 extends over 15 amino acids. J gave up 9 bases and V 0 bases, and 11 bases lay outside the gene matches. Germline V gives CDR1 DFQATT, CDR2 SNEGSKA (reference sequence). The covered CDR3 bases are TGCAGTGCTAGAGATACCAGCGGGATTGAGTTTGAG. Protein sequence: CSARDTSGIEFE. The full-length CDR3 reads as CSARDTSGIEFEQFF.

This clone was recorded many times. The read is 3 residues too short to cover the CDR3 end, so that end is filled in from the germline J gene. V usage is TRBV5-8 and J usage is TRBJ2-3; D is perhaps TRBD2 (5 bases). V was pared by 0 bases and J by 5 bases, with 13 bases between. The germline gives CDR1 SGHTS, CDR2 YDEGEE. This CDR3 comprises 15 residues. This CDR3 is CASSLGGKAGDTQYF. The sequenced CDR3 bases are TGTGCCAGCAGCTTGGGGGGTAAGGCGGGAGATACG.

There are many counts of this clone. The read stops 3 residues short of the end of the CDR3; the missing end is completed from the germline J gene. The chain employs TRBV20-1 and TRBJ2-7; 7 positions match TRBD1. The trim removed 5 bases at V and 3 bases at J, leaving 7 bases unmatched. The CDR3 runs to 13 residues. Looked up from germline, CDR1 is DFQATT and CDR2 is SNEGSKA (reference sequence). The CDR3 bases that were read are TGCAGTGCTTCTACCCACAGGGGCTACGAG. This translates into CSASTHRGYE. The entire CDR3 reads CSASTHRGYEQYF.

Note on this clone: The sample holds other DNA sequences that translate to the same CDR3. This chain's CDR3 is CASSPGLAGGPADTQYF. The CDR3 DNA, read in part, is TGTGCCAGCTCTCCGGGACTAGCGGGGGGGCCCGCAGATACG. The chain employs TRBV18 and TRBJ2-3; 16 bases are a match to TRBD2. The sequence runs out 3 residues before the end of the CDR3; the remainder is reconstructed from the germline J gene. Looked up from germline, CDR1 is KGHSH and CDR2 is LQKENI. The CDR3 has 17 amino acids. V dropped 6 bases and J dropped 4; count of bases not matched to a gene: 7.

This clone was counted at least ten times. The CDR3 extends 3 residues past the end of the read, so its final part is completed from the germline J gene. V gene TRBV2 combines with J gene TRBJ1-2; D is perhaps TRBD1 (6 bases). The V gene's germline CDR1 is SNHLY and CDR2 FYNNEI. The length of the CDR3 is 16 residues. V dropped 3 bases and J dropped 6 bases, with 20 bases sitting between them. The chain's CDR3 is CASSEVRGGVGNGYTF. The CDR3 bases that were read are TGTGCCAGCAGTGAGGTTAGGGGGGGCGTTGGTAATGGC.

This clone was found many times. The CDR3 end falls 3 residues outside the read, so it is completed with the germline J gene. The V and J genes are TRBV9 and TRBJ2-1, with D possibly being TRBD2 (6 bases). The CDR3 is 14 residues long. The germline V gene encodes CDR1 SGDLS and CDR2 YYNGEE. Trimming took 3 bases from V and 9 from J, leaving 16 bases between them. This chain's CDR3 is CASSDQTSFGEQFF. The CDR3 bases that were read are TGTGCCAGCAGCGACCAGACTAGTTTCGGTGAG.

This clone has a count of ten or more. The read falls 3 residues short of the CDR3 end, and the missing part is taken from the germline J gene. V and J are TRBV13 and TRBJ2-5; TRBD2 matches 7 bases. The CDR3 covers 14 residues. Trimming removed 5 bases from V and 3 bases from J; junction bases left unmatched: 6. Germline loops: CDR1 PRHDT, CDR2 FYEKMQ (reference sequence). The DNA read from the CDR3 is TGTGCCAGCAGCCCACGGACTAGGAAAGAGACC. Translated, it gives CASSPRTRKET. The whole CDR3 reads CASSPRTRKETQYF. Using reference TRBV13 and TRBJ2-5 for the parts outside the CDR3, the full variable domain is AAGVIQSPRHLIKEKRETATLKCYPIPRHDTVYWYQQGPGQDPQFLISFYEKMQSDKGSIPDRFSAQQFSDYHSELNMSSLELGDSALYFCASSPRTRKETQYFGPGTRLLVL.

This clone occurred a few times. CDR3 bases read: TGTGCCAGCACGGAAGTGGCGGACACCGGGGAG. Amino acid sequence: CASTEVADTGE. In full, the CDR3 is CASTEVADTGELFF. This chain uses TRBV2 with TRBJ2-2; D is unclear. The CDR3 end is not reached by the read, which stops 3 residues before it; the germline J gene fills it in. CDR1 and CDR2 (germline): SNHLY, FYNNEI. V was shortened by 7 bases and J by 3 bases, with 12 bases between the two germline ends. The CDR3 has 14 amino acids.

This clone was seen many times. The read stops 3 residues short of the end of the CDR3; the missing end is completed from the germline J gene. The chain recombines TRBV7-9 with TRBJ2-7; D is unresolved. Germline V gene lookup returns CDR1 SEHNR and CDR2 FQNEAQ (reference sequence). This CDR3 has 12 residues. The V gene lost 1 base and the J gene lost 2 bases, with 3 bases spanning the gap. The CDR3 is CASSLEPYEQYF. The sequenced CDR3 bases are TGTGCCAGCAGCTTAGAGCCCTACGAG.

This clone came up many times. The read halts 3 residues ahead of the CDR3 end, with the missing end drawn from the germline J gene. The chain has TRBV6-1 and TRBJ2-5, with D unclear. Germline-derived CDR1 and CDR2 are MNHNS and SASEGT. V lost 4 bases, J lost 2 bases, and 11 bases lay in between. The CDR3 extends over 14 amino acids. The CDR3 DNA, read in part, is TGTGCCAGCAGTGGACAAGACACGCAAGAGACC. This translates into CASSGQDTQET. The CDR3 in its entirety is CASSGQDTQETQYF.

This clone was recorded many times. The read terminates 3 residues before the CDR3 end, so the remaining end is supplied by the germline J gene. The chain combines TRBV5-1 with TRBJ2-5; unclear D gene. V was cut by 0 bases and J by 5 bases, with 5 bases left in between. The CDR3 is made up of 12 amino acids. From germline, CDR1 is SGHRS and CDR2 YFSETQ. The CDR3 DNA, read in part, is TGCGCCAGCAGCTTGGTAGTGGAGACC. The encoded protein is CASSLVVET. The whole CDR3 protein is CASSLVVETQYF.

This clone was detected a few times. The part of the CDR3 DNA that was read is TGTGCCAGCAGCTCTCAAGGACAGGCGAATCAGCCC. This gives the protein CASSSQGQANQP. In full, the CDR3 is CASSSQGQANQPQHF. The chain uses TRBV7-2 and TRBJ1-5; TRBD1 aligns across 7 bases. The sequenced fragment ends 3 residues before the CDR3 boundary, so the rest is inferred from the germline J gene. Germline CDR1 SGHTA, CDR2 FQGNSA. The CDR3 totals 15 residues. The junction had 7 bases not matched to a gene; V was cut back by 4 bases and J by 4 bases.

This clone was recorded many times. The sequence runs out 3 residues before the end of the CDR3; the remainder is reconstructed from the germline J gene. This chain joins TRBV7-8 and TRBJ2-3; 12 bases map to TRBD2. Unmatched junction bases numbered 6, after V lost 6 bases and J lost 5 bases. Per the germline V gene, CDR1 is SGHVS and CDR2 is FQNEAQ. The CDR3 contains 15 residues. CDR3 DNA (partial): TGTGCCAGCAGAGCTAGCGGGAGGGCCAGAGATACG. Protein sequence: CASRASGRARDT. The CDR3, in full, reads CASRASGRARDTQYF.

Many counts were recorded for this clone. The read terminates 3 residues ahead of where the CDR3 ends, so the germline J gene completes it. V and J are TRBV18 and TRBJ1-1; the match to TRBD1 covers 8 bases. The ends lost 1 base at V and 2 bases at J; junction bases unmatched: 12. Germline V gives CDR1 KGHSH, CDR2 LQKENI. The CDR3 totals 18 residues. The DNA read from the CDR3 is TGTGCCAGCTCACCACAAGTAGGGACAGGCAAGAAAAACACTGAA. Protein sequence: CASSPQVGTGKKNTE. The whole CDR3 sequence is CASSPQVGTGKKNTEAFF.

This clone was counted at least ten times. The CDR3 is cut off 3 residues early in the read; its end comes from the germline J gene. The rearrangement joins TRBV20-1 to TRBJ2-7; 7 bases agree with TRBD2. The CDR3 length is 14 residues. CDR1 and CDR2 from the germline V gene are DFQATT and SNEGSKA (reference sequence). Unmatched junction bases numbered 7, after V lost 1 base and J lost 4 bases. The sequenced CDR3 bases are TGCAGTGCTAGAGTCGCGGGAGTCGTTTACGAG. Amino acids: CSARVAGVVYE. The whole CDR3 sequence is CSARVAGVVYEQYF.

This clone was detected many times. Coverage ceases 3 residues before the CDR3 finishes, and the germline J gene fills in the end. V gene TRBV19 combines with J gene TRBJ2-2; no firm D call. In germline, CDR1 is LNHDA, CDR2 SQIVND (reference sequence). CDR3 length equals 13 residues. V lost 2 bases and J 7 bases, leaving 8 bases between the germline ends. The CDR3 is CASSIKTNGELFF. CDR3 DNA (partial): TGTGCCAGTAGTATAAAAACAAACGGGGAG.

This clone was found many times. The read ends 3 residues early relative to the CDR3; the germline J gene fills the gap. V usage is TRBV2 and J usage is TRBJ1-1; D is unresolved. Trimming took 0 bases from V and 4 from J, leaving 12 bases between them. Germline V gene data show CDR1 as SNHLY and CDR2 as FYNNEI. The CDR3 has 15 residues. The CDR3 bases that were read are TGTGCCAGCAGTGAAGCGGCCGGGTATAGCACTGAA. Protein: CASSEAAGYSTE. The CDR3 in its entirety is CASSEAAGYSTEAFF.

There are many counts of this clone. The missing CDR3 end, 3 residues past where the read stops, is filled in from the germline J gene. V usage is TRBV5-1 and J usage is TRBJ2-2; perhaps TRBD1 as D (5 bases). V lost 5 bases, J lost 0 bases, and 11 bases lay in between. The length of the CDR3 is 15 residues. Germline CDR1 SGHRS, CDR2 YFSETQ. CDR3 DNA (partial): TGCGCCAGCAGTCATAGGGGCGCGAACACCGGGGAG. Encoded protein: CASSHRGANTGE. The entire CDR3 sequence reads CASSHRGANTGELFF.

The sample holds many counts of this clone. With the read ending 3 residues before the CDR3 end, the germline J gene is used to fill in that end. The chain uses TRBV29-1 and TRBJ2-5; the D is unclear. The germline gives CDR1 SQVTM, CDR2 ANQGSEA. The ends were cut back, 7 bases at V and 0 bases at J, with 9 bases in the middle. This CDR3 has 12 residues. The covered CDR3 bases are TGCAGCGCCGGGTCCAACCAAGAGACC. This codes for CSAGSNQET. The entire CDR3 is CSAGSNQETQYF.

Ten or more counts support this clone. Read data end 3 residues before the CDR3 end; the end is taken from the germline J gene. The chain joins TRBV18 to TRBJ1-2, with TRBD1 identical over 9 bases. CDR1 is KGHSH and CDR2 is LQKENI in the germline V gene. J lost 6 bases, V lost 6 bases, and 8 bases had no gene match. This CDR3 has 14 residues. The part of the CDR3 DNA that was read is TGTGCCAGCTCCCGGGACAGGGTAGATGATGGC. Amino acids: CASSRDRVDDG. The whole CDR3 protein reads CASSRDRVDDGYTF. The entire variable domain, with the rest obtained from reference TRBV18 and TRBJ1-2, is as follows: NAGVMQNPRHLVRRRGQEARLRCSPMKGHSHVYWYRQLPEEGLKFMVYLQKENIIDESGMPKERFSAEFPKEGPSILRIQQVVRGDSAAYFCASSRDRVDDGYTFGSGTRLTVV.